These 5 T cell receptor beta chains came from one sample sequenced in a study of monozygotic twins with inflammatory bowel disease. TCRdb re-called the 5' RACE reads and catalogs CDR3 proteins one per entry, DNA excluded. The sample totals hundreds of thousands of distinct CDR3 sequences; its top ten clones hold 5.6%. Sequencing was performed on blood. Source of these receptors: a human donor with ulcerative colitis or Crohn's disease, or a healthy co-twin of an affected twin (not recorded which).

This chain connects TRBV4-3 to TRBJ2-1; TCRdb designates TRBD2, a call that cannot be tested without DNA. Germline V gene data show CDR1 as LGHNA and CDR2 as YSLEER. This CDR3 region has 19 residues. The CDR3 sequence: CASSQGGLAGAASYNEQFF.

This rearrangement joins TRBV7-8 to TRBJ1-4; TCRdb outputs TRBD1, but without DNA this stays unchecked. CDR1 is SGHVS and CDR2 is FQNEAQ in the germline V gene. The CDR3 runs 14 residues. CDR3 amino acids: CASSRGGTNEKLFF.

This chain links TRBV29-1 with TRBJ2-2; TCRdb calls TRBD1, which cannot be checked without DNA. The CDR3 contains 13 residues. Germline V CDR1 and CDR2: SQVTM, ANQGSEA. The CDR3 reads CSADRSRTGELFF.

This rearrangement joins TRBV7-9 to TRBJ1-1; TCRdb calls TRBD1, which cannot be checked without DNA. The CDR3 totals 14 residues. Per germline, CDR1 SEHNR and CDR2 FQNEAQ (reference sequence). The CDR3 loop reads CASSSTGTGGEAFF.

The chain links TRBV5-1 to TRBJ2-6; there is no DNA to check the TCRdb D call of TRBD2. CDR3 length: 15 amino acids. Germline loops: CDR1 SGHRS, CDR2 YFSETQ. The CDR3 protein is CASSLAGHGANVLTF.